The rows below give T cell receptor beta chains drawn from one sample of a study of OX40 agonist ivuxolimab in advanced cancers. TCRdb's copy holds only in-frame clones and misses some; the assay was immunoSEQ multiplex PCR. The sample yields 75,000 to 100,000 clones, approximately 88% seen once. The sequencing used CD4+ or CD8+ T cells sorted from blood, collected in a trial of the OX40 agonist ivuxolimab. The origin of the receptors is an adult with an advanced solid tumor such as melanoma, head and neck, liver or kidney cancer. Each CDR3 is given with its conserved first and last residue. The order of the fields is CDR3 length, J gene, clone size, D gene, V gene, CDR3 protein, CDR3 DNA. The D gene is left open where the match is weak. Not every row has a clone size; where given, it reads once, few, many or a size class.

>15|TRBJ2-5|few|-|TRBV5-6
CASSSPGTPVETQYF
TGTGCCAGCAGCTCCCCCGGGACCCCTGTCGAGACCCAGTACTTC
>12|TRBJ1-2|-|-|TRBV28
CASEGPVGGYTF
TGTGCCAGCGAGGGCCCCGTGGGGGGCTACACCTTC
>16|TRBJ2-5|-|-|TRBV7-2
CASSLMTAAYQETQYF
TGTGCCAGCAGCTTAATGACGGCGGCATATCAAGAGACCCAGTACTTC
>13|TRBJ1-2|-|-|TRBV6-5
CASRFDKAQGYTF
TGTGCCAGCAGATTCGACAAGGCCCAGGGCTACACCTTC
>10|TRBJ2-1|-|-|TRBV20-1
CSASRQEQFF
TGCAGTGCTAGTCGACAAGAGCAGTTCTTC
>15|TRBJ2-5|-|TRBD1|TRBV11-2
CASSFGTESRETQYF
TGTGCCAGCAGCTTTGGGACAGAGTCACGGGAGACCCAGTACTTC
>18|TRBJ2-3|-|TRBD2|TRBV10-3
CAISDQGLAGAFTDTQYF
TGTGCCATCAGTGATCAGGGACTAGCGGGGGCCTTCACAGATACGCAGTATTTT
>13|TRBJ1-2|-|-|TRBV30
CAWSVMGIGGYTF
TGTGCCTGGAGTGTAATGGGGATCGGGGGCTACACCTTC
>17|TRBJ1-1|-|-|TRBV11-2
CASNALPGPRLNTEAFF
TGTGCCAGCAACGCCCTCCCGGGACCACGACTGAATACTGAAGCTTTCTTT
>14|TRBJ1-2|-|TRBD1|TRBV28
CASRRTGANYGYTF
TGTGCCAGCCGGAGGACAGGGGCTAACTATGGCTACACCTTC
>14|TRBJ1-1|-|-|TRBV6-5
CATRSAGRYTEAFF
TGTGCCACCCGGTCGGCAGGGCGGTACACTGAAGCTTTCTTT
>18|TRBJ2-2|few|TRBD2|TRBV7-9
CASSLARLAGTVTGELFF
TGTGCCAGCAGCTTAGCCAGACTAGCAGGAACCGTCACCGGGGAGCTGTTTTTT
>15|TRBJ1-5|-|-|TRBV4-3
CASSQELYSNQPQHF
TGCGCCAGCAGCCAGGAGTTGTATAGCAATCAGCCCCAGCATTTT
>14|TRBJ2-7|-|TRBD2|TRBV7-2
CASSLEWGGDEQYF
TGTGCCAGCAGCTTAGAATGGGGAGGGGACGAGCAGTACTTC